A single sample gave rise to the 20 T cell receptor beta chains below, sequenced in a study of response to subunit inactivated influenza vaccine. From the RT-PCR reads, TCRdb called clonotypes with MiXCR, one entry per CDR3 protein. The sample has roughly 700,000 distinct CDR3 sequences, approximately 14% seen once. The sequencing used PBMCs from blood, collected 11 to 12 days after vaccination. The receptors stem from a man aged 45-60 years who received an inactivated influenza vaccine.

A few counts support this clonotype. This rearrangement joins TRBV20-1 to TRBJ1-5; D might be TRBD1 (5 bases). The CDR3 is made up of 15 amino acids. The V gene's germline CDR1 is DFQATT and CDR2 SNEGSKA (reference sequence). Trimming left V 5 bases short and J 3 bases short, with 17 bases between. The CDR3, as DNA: TGCAGTGCTGAACCGGGACGCGAGAACAATCAGCCCCAGCATTTT. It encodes CSAEPGRENNQPQHF.

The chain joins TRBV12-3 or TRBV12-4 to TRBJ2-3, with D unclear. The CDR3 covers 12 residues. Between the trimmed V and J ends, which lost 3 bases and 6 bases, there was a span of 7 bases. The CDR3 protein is CASSFYGDTQYF. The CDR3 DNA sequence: TGTGCCAGCAGTTTCTATGGTGATACGCAGTATTTT.

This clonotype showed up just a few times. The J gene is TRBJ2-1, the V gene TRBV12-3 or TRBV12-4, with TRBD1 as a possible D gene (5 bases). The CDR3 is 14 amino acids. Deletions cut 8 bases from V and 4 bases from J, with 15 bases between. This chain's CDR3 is CASRELRGYNEQFF. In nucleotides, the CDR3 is TGTGCCAGCCGAGAACTAAGGGGTTACAATGAGCAGTTCTTC.

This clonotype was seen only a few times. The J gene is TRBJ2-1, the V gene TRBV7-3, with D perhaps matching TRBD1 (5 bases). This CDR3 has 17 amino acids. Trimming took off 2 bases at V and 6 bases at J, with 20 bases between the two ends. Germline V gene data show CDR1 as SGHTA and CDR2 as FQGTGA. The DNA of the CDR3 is TGTGCCAGCAGCTTATATTCTGGACCATCTAGGGGCAATGAGCAGTTCTTC. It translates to CASSLYSGPSRGNEQFF.

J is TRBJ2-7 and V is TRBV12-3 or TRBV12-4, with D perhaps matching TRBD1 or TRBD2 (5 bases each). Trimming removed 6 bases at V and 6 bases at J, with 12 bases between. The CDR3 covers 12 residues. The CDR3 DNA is TGTGCCAGCAGCTATTTGAGGGGCGAGCAGTACTTC. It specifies CASSYLRGEQYF.

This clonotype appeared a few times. This chain's CDR3 is CSVVGPYEQYF. For the CDR3, the DNA is TGCAGCGTTGTGGGCCCCTACGAGCAGTACTTC. This sequence joins TRBV29-1 and TRBJ2-7, with no clear D. The V end lost 4 bases, the J end lost 2 bases, and 6 bases lay between the germline ends. The germline V gene encodes CDR1 SQVTM and CDR2 ANQGSEA. CDR3 size: 11 residues.

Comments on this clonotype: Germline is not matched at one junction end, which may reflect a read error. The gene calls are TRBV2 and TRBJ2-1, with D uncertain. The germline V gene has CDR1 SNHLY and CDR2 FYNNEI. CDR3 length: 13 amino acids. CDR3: CASSYLAYNELFF. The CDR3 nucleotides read TGTGCCAGCAGTTACCTTGCCTACAATGAGCTGTTCTTC.

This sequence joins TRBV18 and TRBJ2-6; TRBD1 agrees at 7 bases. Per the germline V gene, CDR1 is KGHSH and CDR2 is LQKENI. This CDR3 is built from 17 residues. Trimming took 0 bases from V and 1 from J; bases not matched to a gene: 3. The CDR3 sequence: CASSPPPTGSGANVLTF. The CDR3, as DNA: TGTGCCAGCTCACCACCCCCGACAGGGTCTGGGGCCAACGTCCTGACTTTC.

DNA of the CDR3: TGTGCCAGCAGCCAAGGGACAGGGGGCGCGACTGGGGCCAACGTCCTGACTTTC. It codes for CASSQGTGGATGANVLTF. The chain is built from TRBV4-2 and TRBJ2-6; TRBD1 aligns across 11 bases. With V trimmed by 1 base and J by 2 bases, 4 bases remained unmatched. Germline V gene data show CDR1 as LGHNA and CDR2 as YNFKEQ. This CDR3 has 18 amino acids.

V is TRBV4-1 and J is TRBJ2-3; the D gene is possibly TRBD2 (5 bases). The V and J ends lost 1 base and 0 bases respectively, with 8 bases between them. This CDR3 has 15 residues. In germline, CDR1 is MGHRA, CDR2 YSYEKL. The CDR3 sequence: CASSQAGRSTDTQYF. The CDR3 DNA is TGCGCCAGCAGCCAAGCGGGAAGGAGCACAGATACGCAGTATTTT.

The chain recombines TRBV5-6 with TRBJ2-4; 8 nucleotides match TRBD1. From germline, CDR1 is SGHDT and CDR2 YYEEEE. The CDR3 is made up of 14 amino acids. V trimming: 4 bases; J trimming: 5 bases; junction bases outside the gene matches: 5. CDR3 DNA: TGTGCCAGCAGCGGGCTGGGACAGGAAAACATTCAGTACTTC. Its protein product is CASSGLGQENIQYF. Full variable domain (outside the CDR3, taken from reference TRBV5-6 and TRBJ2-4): DAGVTQSPTHLIKTRGQQVTLRCSPKSGHDTVSWYQQALGQGPQFIFQYYEEEERQRGNFPDRFSGHQFPNYSSELNVNALLLGDSALYLCASSGLGQENIQYFGAGTRLSVL.

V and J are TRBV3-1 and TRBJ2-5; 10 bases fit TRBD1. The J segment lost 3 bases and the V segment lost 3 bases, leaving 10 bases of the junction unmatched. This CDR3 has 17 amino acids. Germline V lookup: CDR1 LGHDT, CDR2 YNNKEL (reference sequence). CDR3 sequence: CASSQTTGGTLEETQYF. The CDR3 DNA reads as TGTGCCAGCAGCCAGACGACAGGGGGCACATTAGAAGAGACCCAGTACTTC.

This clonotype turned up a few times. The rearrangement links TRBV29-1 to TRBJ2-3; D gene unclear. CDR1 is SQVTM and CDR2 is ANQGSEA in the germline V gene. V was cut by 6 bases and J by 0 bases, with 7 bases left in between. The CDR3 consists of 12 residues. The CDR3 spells CSVLTSTDTQYF. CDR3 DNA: TGCAGCGTGCTGACGAGCACAGATACGCAGTATTTT.

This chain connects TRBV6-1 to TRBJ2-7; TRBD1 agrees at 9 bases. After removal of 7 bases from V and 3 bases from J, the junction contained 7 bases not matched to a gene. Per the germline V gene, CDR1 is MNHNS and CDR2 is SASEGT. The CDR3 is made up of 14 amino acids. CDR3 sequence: CASTQAGQGYEQYF. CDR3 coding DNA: TGTGCCAGCACTCAAGCGGGACAGGGCTACGAGCAGTACTTC.

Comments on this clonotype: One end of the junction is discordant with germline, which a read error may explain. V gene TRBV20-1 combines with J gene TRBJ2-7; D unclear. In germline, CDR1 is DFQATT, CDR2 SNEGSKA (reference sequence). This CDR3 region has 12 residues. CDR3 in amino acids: CSARGPPNEQYF. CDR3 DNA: TGCAGTGCCAGAGGCCCACCGAACGAGCAGTACTTC.

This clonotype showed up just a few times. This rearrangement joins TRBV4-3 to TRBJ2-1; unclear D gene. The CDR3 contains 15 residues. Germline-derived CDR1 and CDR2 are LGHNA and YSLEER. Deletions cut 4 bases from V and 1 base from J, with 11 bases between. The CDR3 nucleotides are TGCGCCAGCAGCCGCCCTGGTGTGTCCTACAATGAGCAGTTCTTC. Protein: CASSRPGVSYNEQFF.

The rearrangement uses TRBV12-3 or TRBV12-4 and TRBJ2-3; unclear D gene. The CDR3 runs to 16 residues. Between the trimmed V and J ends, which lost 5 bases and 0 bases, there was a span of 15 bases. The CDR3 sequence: CASSALGQFSTDTQYF. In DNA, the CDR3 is TGTGCCAGCAGTGCCCTCGGCCAGTTTAGCACAGATACGCAGTATTTT.

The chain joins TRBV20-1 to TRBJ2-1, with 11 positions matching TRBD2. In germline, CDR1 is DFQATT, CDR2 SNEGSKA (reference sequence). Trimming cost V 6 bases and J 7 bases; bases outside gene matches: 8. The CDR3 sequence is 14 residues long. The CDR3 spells CSATSGRRGNEQFF. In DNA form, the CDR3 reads TGCAGTGCCACTAGCGGGAGAAGGGGTAATGAGCAGTTCTTC.

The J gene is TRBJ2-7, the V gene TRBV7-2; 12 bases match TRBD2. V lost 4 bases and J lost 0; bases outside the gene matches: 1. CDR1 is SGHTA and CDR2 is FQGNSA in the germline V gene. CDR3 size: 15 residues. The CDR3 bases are TGTGCCAGCAGCTCGACTAGCGGGAGCTCCTACGAGCAGTACTTC. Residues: CASSSTSGSSYEQYF. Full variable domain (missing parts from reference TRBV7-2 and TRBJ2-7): GAGVSQSPSNKVTEKGKDVELRCDPISGHTALYWYRQSLGQGLEFLIYFQGNSAPDKSGLPSDRFSAERTGGSVSTLTIQRTQQEDSAVYLCASSSTSGSSYEQYFGPGTRLTVT.

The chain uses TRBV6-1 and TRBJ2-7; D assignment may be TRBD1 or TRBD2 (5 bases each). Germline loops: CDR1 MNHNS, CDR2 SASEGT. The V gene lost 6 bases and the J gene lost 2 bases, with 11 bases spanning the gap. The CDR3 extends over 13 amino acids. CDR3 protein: CASREGFAYEQYF. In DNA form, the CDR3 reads TGTGCCAGCAGAGAGGGGTTCGCCTACGAGCAGTACTTC.